Described below is a single T cell receptor beta chain sequence and its context. Its antigen is undetermined. V was pared by 4 bases and J by 5 bases, with 14 bases between. CDR3 length: 14 residues. Per the germline V gene, CDR1 is ENHRY and CDR2 is SYGVKD. This table comes from immunoSEQ multiplex PCR, and its TCRdb copy is limited to in-frame clones, with some not included. The table records about 36,000 clones, roughly 84% of them present only once. These data are taken from a study of monozygotic twins with cystic fibrosis. General observations from the study: Co-twins had the most similar V usage for 13 of 16 pairs, J for 8. Median Simpson clonality of approximately 0.0091 suggested naive T cells predominated. Monozygotic CF twin pairs shared significantly more nucleotide-identical clonotypes than unrelated CF individuals did. No link emerged between shared CDR3 counts and age, concordance or severity.

What was sequenced was blood. This chain joins TRBV10-3 and TRBJ1-1; possibly TRBD1 for D (6 bases). The TCR originated in a girl aged 2-10 years with cystic fibrosis. CDR3 nucleotide sequence: TGTGCCATCAGTGTGCTGGGGGCGCAGACTGAAGCTTTCTTT. Translating gives CAISVLGAQTEAFF.